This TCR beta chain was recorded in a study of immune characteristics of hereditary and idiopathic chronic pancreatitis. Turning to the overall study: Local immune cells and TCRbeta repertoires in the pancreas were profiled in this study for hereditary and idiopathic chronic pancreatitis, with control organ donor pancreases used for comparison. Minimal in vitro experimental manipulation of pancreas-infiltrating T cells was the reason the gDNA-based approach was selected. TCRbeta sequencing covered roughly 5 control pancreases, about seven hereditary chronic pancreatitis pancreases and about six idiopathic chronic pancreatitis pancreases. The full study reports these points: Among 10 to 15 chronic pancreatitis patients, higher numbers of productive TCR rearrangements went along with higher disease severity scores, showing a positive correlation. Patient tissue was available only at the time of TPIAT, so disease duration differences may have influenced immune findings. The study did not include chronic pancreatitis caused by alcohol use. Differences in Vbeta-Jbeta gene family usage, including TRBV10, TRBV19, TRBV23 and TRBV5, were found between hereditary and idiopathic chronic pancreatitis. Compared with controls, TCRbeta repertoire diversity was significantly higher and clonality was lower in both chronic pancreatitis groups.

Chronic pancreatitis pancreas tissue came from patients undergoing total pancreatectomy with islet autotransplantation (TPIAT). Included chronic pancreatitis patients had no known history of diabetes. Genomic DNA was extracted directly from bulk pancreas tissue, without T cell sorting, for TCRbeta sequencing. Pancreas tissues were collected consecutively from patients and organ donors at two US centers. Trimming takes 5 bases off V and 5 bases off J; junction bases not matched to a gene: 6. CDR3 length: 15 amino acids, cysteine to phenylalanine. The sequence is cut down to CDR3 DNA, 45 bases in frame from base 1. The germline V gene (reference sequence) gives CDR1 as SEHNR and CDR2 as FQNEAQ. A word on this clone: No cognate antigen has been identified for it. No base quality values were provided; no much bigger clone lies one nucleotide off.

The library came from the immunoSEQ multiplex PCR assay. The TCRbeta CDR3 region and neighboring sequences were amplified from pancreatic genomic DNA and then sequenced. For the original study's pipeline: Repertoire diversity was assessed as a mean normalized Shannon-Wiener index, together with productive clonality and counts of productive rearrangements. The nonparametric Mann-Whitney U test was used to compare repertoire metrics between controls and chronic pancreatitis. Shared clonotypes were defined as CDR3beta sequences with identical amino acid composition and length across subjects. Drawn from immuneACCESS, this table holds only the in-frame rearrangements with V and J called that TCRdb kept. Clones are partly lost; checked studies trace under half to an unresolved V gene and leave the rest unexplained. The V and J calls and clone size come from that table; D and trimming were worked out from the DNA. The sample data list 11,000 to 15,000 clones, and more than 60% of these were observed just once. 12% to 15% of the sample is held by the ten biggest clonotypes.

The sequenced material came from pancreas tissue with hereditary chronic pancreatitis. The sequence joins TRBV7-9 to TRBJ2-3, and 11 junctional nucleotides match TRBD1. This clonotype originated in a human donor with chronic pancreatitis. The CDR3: CASSITGTGGDTQYF. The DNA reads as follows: TGTGCCAGCAGCATAACCGGGACAGGGGGAGATACGCAGTATTTT.